The sequence of this T cell receptor (beta chain) was determined in a study of blood T cell repertoires in COVID-19. As for the study in general: COVID-19 samples collected from the United States, Italy and Spain covered acute and convalescent phases. Nucleic acid was either cDNA or gDNA, and it came from T cells, B-cell-depleted T cells, or PBMCs.

Trimming removed 1 base at V and 3 bases at J, with 14 bases between. CDR3 length: 16 amino acids. Germline V gene sequence: CDR1 SGHDN, CDR2 FVKESK. Authors' methods: Nucleated cell counts were estimated from reference gene primer amplification. Method: immunoSEQ multiplex PCR; TCRdb's copy keeps in-frame clones and lacks some. V and J calls and clone size are as listed in that table; D and trimming were resolved from the DNA. Of around 300,000 clones in the sample, roughly 90% were seen once. Enrolment of Seattle patients took place during active infection, and they were followed longitudinally. The chain couples TRBV14 to TRBJ2-3; tentatively, D is TRBD1 (5 bases). The source of this sequence is a woman aged 25 to 39 with COVID-19, enrolled during active disease. Specimen: peripheral blood. CDR3 DNA sequence: TGTGCCAGCAGCCAAGTGTTCGGAAGGGGAACAGATACGCAGTATTTT. Translating it yields CASSQVFGRGTDTQYF.